Presented here are 21 T cell receptor beta chains from one specimen sequenced in a study of blood T cell repertoires in COVID-19. Data came from immunoSEQ multiplex PCR; TCRdb stores just in-frame clones and leaves some out. The sample gives around 160,000 clones, approximately 80% of which show up once; about an eighth is in the top ten. The source material was peripheral blood. These receptors originate from a man aged 60 to 75 with active or convalescent COVID-19.

The gene calls are TRBV27 and TRBJ1-5; 9 positions match TRBD1. The CDR3 covers 14 residues. V lost 6 bases, J lost 5 bases, and 5 bases stayed unmatched. The germline V gene has CDR1 MNHEY and CDR2 SMNVEV (reference sequence). The CDR3 DNA is TGTGCCAGCAGCCTACAGGGGGCTTATCAGCCCCAGCATTTT. Amino acid sequence: CASSLQGAYQPQHF.

The genes are TRBV9 and TRBJ2-1; 8 nucleotides align to TRBD2. The ends lost 5 bases at V and 8 bases at J; junction bases unmatched: 15. In germline, CDR1 is SGDLS, CDR2 YYNGEE. The length of the CDR3 is 16 residues. CDR3 sequence: CASSAIPSGSRDEQFF. CDR3 in DNA: TGTGCCAGCAGTGCCATTCCCAGCGGGAGCCGCGATGAGCAGTTCTTC.

The V and J genes are TRBV30 and TRBJ1-1, with 7 bases matching TRBD1. J gave up 0 bases and V 2 bases, and 6 bases lay outside the gene matches. This CDR3 spans 15 amino acids. CDR1 and CDR2 (germline): GTSNPN, SVGIG (reference sequence). The CDR3 DNA sequence: TGTGCCTGGAGTCCGGGACAGTACATGAACACTGAAGCTTTCTTT. It encodes CAWSPGQYMNTEAFF.

The table lists this clone with a few counts. The chain carries TRBV6-5 and TRBJ2-3, with a possible D match to TRBD1 (6 bases). The CDR3 has 15 amino acids. The germline gives CDR1 MNHEY, CDR2 SVGAGI. The V and J ends lost 9 bases and 1 base respectively, with 17 bases between them. The CDR3 nucleotides read TGTGCCAGTCCGATCGGAACAGGGTGCACAGATACGCAGTATTTT. Amino acids: CASPIGTGCTDTQYF.

This clone was counted only a few times. The V gene is TRBV14, the J gene TRBJ2-3; 8 bases agree with TRBD2. The trim removed 0 bases at V and 1 base at J, leaving 6 bases unmatched. Germline loops: CDR1 SGHDN, CDR2 FVKESK. This CDR3 is 17 amino acids long. The CDR3 nucleotides are TGTGCCAGCAGCCAAGAGGTCGGGAGGGCCGGCACAGATACGCAGTATTTT. The encoded protein is CASSQEVGRAGTDTQYF. The whole variable domain, remainder taken from reference TRBV14 and TRBJ2-3, is EAGVTQFPSHSVIEKGQTVTLRCDPISGHDNLYWYRRVMGKEIKFLLHFVKESKQDESGMPNNRFLAERTGGTYSTLKVQPAELEDSGVYFCASSQEVGRAGTDTQYFGPGTRLTVL.

The V call is TRBV4-3, the J call TRBJ2-1; perhaps TRBD1 as D (5 bases). V was trimmed by 0 bases and J by 4 bases, leaving 10 bases between them. CDR3 size: 15 residues. Per germline, CDR1 LGHNA and CDR2 YSLEER. CDR3 coding DNA: TGCGCCAGCAGCCAAGATCGGCAGGGATACAATGAGCAGTTCTTC. Protein: CASSQDRQGYNEQFF.

V is TRBV7-3 and J is TRBJ2-5; 7 bases match TRBD2. In germline, CDR1 is SGHTA, CDR2 FQGTGA. The V segment lost 5 bases and the J segment 5 bases; nucleotides outside the gene matches: 8. CDR3 length equals 14 residues. CDR3: CASSRGEGRETQYF. The CDR3 nucleotides are TGTGCCAGCAGCCGCGGGGAGGGCCGCGAGACCCAGTACTTC.

This rearrangement joins TRBV15 to TRBJ2-7, with D tentatively TRBD2 (5 bases). Trimming pared 0 bases from V and 0 bases from J, leaving 15 bases between. The CDR3 runs to 17 residues. Germline V lookup: CDR1 LNHNV, CDR2 YYDKDF (reference sequence). CDR3: CATSRESSGISSYEQYF. In nucleotides, the CDR3 is TGTGCCACCAGCAGAGAATCATCGGGAATTAGCTCCTACGAGCAGTACTTC.

This chain links TRBV28 with TRBJ2-2; 10 bases agree with TRBD2. The J segment lost 3 bases and the V segment lost 6 bases, leaving 10 bases of the junction unmatched. Germline values: CDR1 MDHEN, CDR2 SYDVKM. This CDR3 has 17 residues. CDR3 in DNA: TGTGCCAGCAGGCCTTTTAGCGGGAGGAGGGACACCGGGGAGCTGTTTTTT. Amino acids: CASRPFSGRRDTGELFF.

The chain joins TRBV9 to TRBJ1-3, with 7 bases that match TRBD1. CDR1 and CDR2 (germline): SGDLS, YYNGEE. The V and J ends lost 3 bases and 3 bases, in that order; junction bases with no gene match: 6. The CDR3 totals 15 residues. The CDR3 here is CASSATGASGNTIYF. CDR3 DNA sequence: TGTGCCAGCAGCGCTACAGGGGCCAGTGGAAACACCATATATTTT.

CDR3 sequence (DNA): TGTGCCAGCAGTAAACCGGGACAGGGAGGCTACGAGCAGTACTTC. The encoded protein is CASSKPGQGGYEQYF. This sequence joins TRBV6-5 and TRBJ2-7, with 9 positions matching TRBD1. J lost 3 bases, V lost 5 bases, and 8 bases had no gene match. The CDR3 is 15 amino acids. CDR1 MNHEY and CDR2 SVGAGI come from the germline V gene.

There are a few counts of this clone. The CDR3 reads CASSLGQGRTEAFF. The CDR3 region has the DNA TGCGCCAGCAGCCTTGGACAGGGGCGCACTGAAGCTTTCTTT. The chain joins TRBV5-1 to TRBJ1-1; 9 nucleotides align to TRBD1. Germline V lookup: CDR1 SGHRS, CDR2 YFSETQ. The ends lost 4 bases at V and 4 bases at J; junction bases unmatched: 5. The length of the CDR3 is 14 residues.

The rearrangement joins TRBV4-2 to TRBJ2-1; 8 bases map to TRBD2. The CDR3 consists of 17 residues. From germline, CDR1 is LGHNA and CDR2 YNFKEQ. The trim removed 3 bases at V and 8 bases at J, leaving 15 bases unmatched. CDR3 DNA: TGTGCCAGCAGCCATCCCCCTCGGGGGGCGGGAGGTGATGAGCAGTTCTTC. As protein: CASSHPPRGAGGDEQFF.

The sample holds many counts of this clone. This rearrangement joins TRBV5-4 to TRBJ2-1; 14 bases agree with TRBD2. Germline values: CDR1 SGHNT, CDR2 YYREEE (reference sequence). The CDR3 contains 15 residues. After removal of 3 bases from V and 7 bases from J, the junction contained 3 bases not matched to a gene. The CDR3 DNA reads TGTGCCAGCAGCTCGGGACTAGCGGGAGAGAATGAGCAGTTCTTC. Its translation: CASSSGLAGENEQFF.

J is TRBJ1-3 and V is TRBV11-3; the D is unclear. CDR3 length: 15 residues. Germline V gene sequence: CDR1 SGHNT, CDR2 YENEEA. V was cut by 5 bases and J by 0 bases, with 11 bases left in between. The CDR3 DNA reads TGTGCCAGCAGCCCGCGGGCTACCTCTGGAAACACCATATATTTT. It yields the protein CASSPRATSGNTIYF.

The chain has TRBV11-2 and TRBJ2-2; no reliable D call. Germline lookup yields CDR1 SGHAT and CDR2 FQNNGV. Trimming took off 2 bases at V and 1 base at J, with 11 bases between the two ends. The CDR3 runs to 16 residues. CDR3 DNA: TGTGCCAGCAGCTTATCAGTCTCGTTGAACACCGGGGAGCTGTTTTTT. It codes for CASSLSVSLNTGELFF.

This clone was found once. J is TRBJ2-3 and V is TRBV24-1; D unresolved. The CDR3 is 14 amino acids. Trimming removed 4 bases at V and 4 bases at J, with 11 bases between. Germline-derived CDR1 and CDR2 are KGHDR and SFDVKD. CDR3: CATSDHGSSDTQYF. CDR3 nucleotides: TGTGCCACCAGTGACCACGGGTCGTCAGATACGCAGTATTTT.

This CDR3 reads CASSQDQGRGGYTF. CDR3 nucleotides: TGTGCCAGCAGCCAAGATCAAGGCAGGGGTGGGTACACCTTC. V is TRBV3-1 (or the pseudogene TRBV3-2) and J is TRBJ1-2; D possibly corresponds to TRBD1 (6 bases). V was shortened by 0 bases and J by 11 bases, with 16 bases between the two germline ends. The V gene's germline CDR1 is LGHDT and CDR2 YNNKEL (reference sequence). The CDR3 sequence is 14 residues long.

The gene calls are TRBV27 and TRBJ1-4, with 9 positions matching TRBD1. The CDR3 is 18 residues long. Germline CDR1 is MNHEY and CDR2 is SMNVEV (reference sequence). Losses at the gene ends were 3 bases for V and 8 bases for J; bases not matched to a gene: 16. Written as DNA, the CDR3 is TGTGCCAGCAGTTTGCGGGACAGGGCGGCGGGTAGGGAAGAAAAACTGTTTTTT. This sequence encodes CASSLRDRAAGREEKLFF.

The genes are TRBV28 and TRBJ2-7; 7 bases line up with TRBD1. Per the germline V gene, CDR1 is MDHEN and CDR2 is SYDVKM. V gave up 4 bases and J gave up 1 base; unmatched junction bases: 16. The CDR3 is 18 amino acids. The CDR3 reads CASSSDPTGSTGSYEQYF. The CDR3 nucleotides are TGTGCCAGCAGTTCAGACCCGACAGGGTCGACTGGGTCCTACGAGCAGTACTTC.

The chain uses TRBV4-2 and TRBJ1-5, with D perhaps TRBD1 (5 bases). The CDR3 is 14 residues long. CDR1 LGHNA and CDR2 YNFKEQ come from the germline V gene. V was shortened by 0 bases and J by 9 bases, with 12 bases between the two germline ends. The CDR3 nucleotides are TGTGCCAGCAGCCAAGATGGGGGGGGGTGGCCCCAGCATTTT. Translating it yields CASSQDGGGWPQHF.